A single sample is the source of the 17 T cell receptor beta chains below, sequenced in a study of somatic mutations in cytotoxic T cells in rheumatoid arthritis. Assay used: immunoSEQ multiplex PCR; TCRdb lists only in-frame clones, some missing. The sample lists 19,000 or so clones, roughly nine tenths occurring once. The specimen was CD8+ T cells sorted from blood. The receptors shown here come from a man aged 35 to 55 in good health.

The chain employs TRBV6-4 and TRBJ2-1, with D possibly TRBD1 on 6 matching bases. The CDR3 has 13 residues. V was pared by 2 bases and J by 8 bases, with 10 bases between. Germline V gives CDR1 MRHNA, CDR2 SNTAGT. The CDR3 sequence is CASSDKDSDEQFF. The CDR3 DNA sequence: TGTGCCAGCAGTGACAAGGACAGCGATGAGCAGTTCTTC.

The rearrangement links TRBV27 to TRBJ1-1; no definite D call. Germline V lookup: CDR1 MNHEY, CDR2 SMNVEV (reference sequence). This CDR3 spans 13 amino acids. V was trimmed by 5 bases and J by 3 bases, leaving 10 bases between them. The CDR3: CASSLREDTEAFF. In nucleotides, the CDR3 is TGTGCCAGCAGTCTTCGGGAGGACACTGAAGCTTTCTTT.

The chain is built from TRBV28 and TRBJ2-7, with D possibly matching TRBD1 (6 bases). Trimming cost V 5 bases and J 0 bases, with 14 bases left between them. Germline assignment: CDR1 MDHEN and CDR2 SYDVKM. This CDR3 contains 15 residues. CDR3 sequence (DNA): TGTGCCAGCAGTGCCCCCGTGGACAGCTCCTACGAGCAGTACTTC. Protein sequence: CASSAPVDSSYEQYF.

The table lists this clone with a count of one. V gene TRBV28 combines with J gene TRBJ2-3; 10 positions match TRBD2. The germline V gene has CDR1 MDHEN and CDR2 SYDVKM. Germline trimming cut 2 bases from V and 5 bases from J; bases unmatched to any gene: 10. The CDR3 spans 17 residues. CDR3 nucleotides: TGTGCCAGCAGTTTAAGGGTGGAGCGGGAGGGCCGAGATACGCAGTATTTT. Residues: CASSLRVEREGRDTQYF.

The chain recombines TRBV10-2 with TRBJ2-7, with a possible D match to TRBD2 (5 bases). Germline V lookup: CDR1 WSHSY, CDR2 SAAADI. Trimming cost V 2 bases and J 3 bases, with 14 bases left between them. The CDR3 extends over 15 amino acids. In DNA form, the CDR3 reads TGCGCCAGCAGTGAGGGGTCTTCCGCGGGCTACGAGCAGTACTTC. Its translation is CASSEGSSAGYEQYF.

As DNA, the CDR3 is TGTGCCAGCAGGAGGGGACTAGCGATCCTCTACGAGCAGTACTTC. It encodes CASRRGLAILYEQYF. V usage is TRBV27 and J usage is TRBJ2-7; 10 bases fit TRBD2. Germline V CDR1 and CDR2: MNHEY, SMNVEV (reference sequence). This CDR3 comprises 15 residues. V was pared by 6 bases and J by 3 bases, with 8 bases of the junction left unmatched.

V gene TRBV7-9 combines with J gene TRBJ2-1, with TRBD2 matching over 9 bases. The CDR3 runs to 14 residues. V lost 8 bases to trimming and J lost 9 bases; unmatched junction nucleotides: 11. Germline V gives CDR1 SEHNR, CDR2 FQNEAQ (reference sequence). The chain's CDR3 is CASFPDLREGEQFF. The CDR3 DNA reads as TGTGCCAGCTTTCCCGACTTGCGGGAGGGTGAGCAGTTCTTC.

The chain uses TRBV11-2 and TRBJ2-7; TRBD1 aligns across 9 bases. Germline CDR1 is SGHAT and CDR2 is FQNNGV. V lost 1 base and J lost 3; bases outside the gene matches: 1. This CDR3 spans 14 amino acids. CDR3 DNA: TGTGCCAGCAGCTTAGCGGGACAGGGCTACGAGCAGTACTTC. The encoded protein is CASSLAGQGYEQYF.

The J gene is TRBJ1-4, the V gene TRBV7-9; 7 bases align to TRBD1. Per germline, CDR1 SEHNR and CDR2 FQNEAQ (reference sequence). The CDR3 contains 16 residues. Losses at the gene ends were 5 bases for V and 0 bases for J; bases not matched to a gene: 6. The CDR3 DNA is TGTGCCAGCAGCCCCCCAGGGGGGGCAACTAATGAAAAACTGTTTTTT. Its protein product is CASSPPGGATNEKLFF. The entire variable domain, with the rest obtained from reference TRBV7-9 and TRBJ1-4, is as follows: DTGVSQNPRHKITKRGQNVTFRCDPISEHNRLYWYRQTLGQGPEFLTYFQNEAQLEKSRLLSDRFSAERPKGSFSTLEIQRTEQGDSAMYLCASSPPGGATNEKLFFGSGTQLSVL.

The chain links TRBV9 to TRBJ2-1; TRBD1 matches at 7 bases. V dropped 0 bases and J dropped 4; count of bases not matched to a gene: 7. The germline CDR1 and CDR2 sequences are SGDLS and YYNGEE. The CDR3 length is 16 residues. For the CDR3, the DNA is TGTGCCAGCAGCGTAGGGTTCGAGACAGGGTACAATGAGCAGTTCTTC. Translated, it gives CASSVGFETGYNEQFF.

V and J are TRBV14 and TRBJ1-2; maybe TRBD1 (6 bases). Per germline, CDR1 SGHDN and CDR2 FVKESK. The CDR3 sequence is 17 residues long. V lost 0 bases to trimming and J lost 8 bases, with 22 bases between them. CDR3 in amino acids: CASSQDVGGPGPRGYTF. In DNA form, the CDR3 reads TGTGCCAGCAGCCAAGATGTTGGGGGGCCCGGTCCGAGGGGCTACACCTTC. Full variable domain (rest looked up from reference TRBV14 and TRBJ1-2): EAGVTQFPSHSVIEKGQTVTLRCDPISGHDNLYWYRRVMGKEIKFLLHFVKESKQDESGMPNNRFLAERTGGTYSTLKVQPAELEDSGVYFCASSQDVGGPGPRGYTFGSGTRLTVV.

This chain joins TRBV9 and TRBJ1-1, with TRBD1 matching over 11 bases. Germline values: CDR1 SGDLS, CDR2 YYNGEE. V shed 0 bases, J shed 7 bases, and the junction held 2 bases outside the gene matches. The CDR3 totals 14 residues. The CDR3 here is CASSVAGQGGEAFF. The DNA of the CDR3 is TGTGCCAGCAGCGTAGCGGGACAGGGGGGTGAAGCTTTCTTT.

This chain uses TRBV5-4 with TRBJ2-7, with a tentative D call TRBD2 (5 bases). This CDR3 has 14 residues. V was trimmed by 3 bases and J by 2 bases, leaving 12 bases between them. In germline, CDR1 is SGHNT, CDR2 YYREEE (reference sequence). For the CDR3, the DNA is TGTGCCAGCAGCTCCCCAGGACTGACCTACGAGCAGTACTTC. Its protein product is CASSSPGLTYEQYF.

CDR3 loop: CASSLGVGNYEQYF. The CDR3 bases are TGTGCCAGCAGTTTAGGGGTGGGGAACTACGAGCAGTACTTC. The rearrangement links TRBV28 to TRBJ2-7, with unresolved D. Trimming cost V 2 bases and J 3 bases, with 11 bases left between them. The CDR3 totals 14 residues. The germline V gene encodes CDR1 MDHEN and CDR2 SYDVKM.

The chain carries TRBV14 and TRBJ2-3; D may be TRBD2 (6 bases). V lost 3 bases and J lost 2, with 15 bases in between. The CDR3 consists of 16 residues. In germline, CDR1 is SGHDN, CDR2 FVKESK. CDR3 nucleotide sequence: TGTGCCAGCAGCCAGCAGGGAGGCAGGGTCACAGATACGCAGTATTTT. Translation: CASSQQGGRVTDTQYF.

The J gene is TRBJ2-7, the V gene TRBV28; no firm D call. V lost 3 bases, J lost 1 base, and 7 bases lay in between. In germline, CDR1 is MDHEN, CDR2 SYDVKM. The CDR3 is 13 residues long. The CDR3: CASSFQVSYEQYF. In nucleotides, the CDR3 is TGTGCCAGCAGTTTTCAGGTATCCTACGAGCAGTACTTC.

The chain uses TRBV29-1 and TRBJ2-3; D is possibly TRBD2 (5 bases). This CDR3 comprises 15 residues. Trimming removed 5 bases from V and 0 bases from J, with 15 bases in between. CDR1 SQVTM and CDR2 ANQGSEA come from the germline V gene. The CDR3 region is CSVFKADTSTDTQYF. The DNA for the CDR3 is TGCAGCGTTTTCAAAGCGGATACTAGCACAGATACGCAGTATTTT.